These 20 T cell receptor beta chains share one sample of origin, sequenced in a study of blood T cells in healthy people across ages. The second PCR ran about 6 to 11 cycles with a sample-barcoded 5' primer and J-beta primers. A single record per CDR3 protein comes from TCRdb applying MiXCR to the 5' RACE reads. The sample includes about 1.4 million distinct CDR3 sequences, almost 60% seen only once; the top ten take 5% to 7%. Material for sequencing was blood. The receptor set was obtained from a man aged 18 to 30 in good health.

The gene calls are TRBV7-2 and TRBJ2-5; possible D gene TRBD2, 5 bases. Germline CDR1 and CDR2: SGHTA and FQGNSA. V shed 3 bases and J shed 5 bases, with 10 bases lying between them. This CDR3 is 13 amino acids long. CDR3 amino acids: CASSFYGGETQYF. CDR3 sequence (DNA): TGTGCCAGCAGCTTCTACGGCGGGGAGACCCAGTACTTC.

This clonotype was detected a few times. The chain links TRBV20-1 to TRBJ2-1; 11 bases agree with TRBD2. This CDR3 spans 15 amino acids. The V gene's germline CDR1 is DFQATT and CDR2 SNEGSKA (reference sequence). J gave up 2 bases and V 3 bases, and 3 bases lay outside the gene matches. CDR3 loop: CSASPGLAAYNEQFF. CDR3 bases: TGCAGTGCTAGCCCGGGACTAGCGGCCTACAATGAGCAGTTCTTC.

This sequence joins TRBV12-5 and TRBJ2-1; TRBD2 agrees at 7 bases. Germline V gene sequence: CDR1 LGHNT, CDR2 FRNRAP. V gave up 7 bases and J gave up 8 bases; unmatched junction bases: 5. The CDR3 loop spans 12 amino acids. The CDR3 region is CASVKGGYEQFF. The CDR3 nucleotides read TGTGCTAGTGTCAAGGGAGGGTATGAGCAGTTCTTC.

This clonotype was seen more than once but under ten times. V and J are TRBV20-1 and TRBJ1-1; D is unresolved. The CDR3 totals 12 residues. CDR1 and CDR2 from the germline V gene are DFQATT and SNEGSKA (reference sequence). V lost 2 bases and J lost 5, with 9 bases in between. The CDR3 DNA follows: TGCAGTGCTAGATCCGGGTTTACTGAAGCTTTCTTT. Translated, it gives CSARSGFTEAFF.

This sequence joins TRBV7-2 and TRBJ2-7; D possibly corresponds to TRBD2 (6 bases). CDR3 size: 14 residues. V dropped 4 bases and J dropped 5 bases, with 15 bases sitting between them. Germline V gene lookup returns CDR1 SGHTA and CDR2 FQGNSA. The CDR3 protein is CASSYRERAHEQYF. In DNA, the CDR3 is TGTGCCAGCAGCTATAGGGAGCGGGCCCACGAGCAGTACTTC.

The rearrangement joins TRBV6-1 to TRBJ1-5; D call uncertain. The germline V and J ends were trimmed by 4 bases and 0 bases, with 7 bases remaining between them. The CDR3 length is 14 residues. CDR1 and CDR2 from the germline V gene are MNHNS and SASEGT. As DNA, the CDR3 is TGTGCCAGCAGTGTTGAATATAGCAATCAGCCCCAGCATTTT. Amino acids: CASSVEYSNQPQHF.

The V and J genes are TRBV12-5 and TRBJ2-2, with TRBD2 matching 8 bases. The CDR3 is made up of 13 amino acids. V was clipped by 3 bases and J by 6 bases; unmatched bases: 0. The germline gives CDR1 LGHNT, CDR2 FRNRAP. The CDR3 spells CASGFGGAGELFF. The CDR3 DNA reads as TGTGCTAGTGGTTTCGGGGGGGCCGGGGAGCTGTTTTTT.

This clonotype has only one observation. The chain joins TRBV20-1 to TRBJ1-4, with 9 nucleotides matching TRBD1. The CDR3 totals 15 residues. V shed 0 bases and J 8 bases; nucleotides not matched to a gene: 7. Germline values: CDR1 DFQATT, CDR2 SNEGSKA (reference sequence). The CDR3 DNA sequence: TGCAGTGCTAGAGATCGTGGAGGGACAGGGGAAAAACTGTTTTTT. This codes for CSARDRGGTGEKLFF.

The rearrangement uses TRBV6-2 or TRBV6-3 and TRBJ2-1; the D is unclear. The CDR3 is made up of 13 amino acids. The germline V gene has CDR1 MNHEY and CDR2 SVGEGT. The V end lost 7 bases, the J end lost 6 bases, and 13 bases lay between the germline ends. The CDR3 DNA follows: TGTGCCAGCACGTATATCCCATTCAATGAGCAGTTCTTC. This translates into CASTYIPFNEQFF.

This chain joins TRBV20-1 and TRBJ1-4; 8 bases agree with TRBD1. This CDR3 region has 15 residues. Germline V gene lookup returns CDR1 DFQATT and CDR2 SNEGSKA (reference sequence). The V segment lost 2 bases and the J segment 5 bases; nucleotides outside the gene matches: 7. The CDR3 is CSARRSRDRNEKLFF. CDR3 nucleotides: TGCAGTGCTAGAAGATCCCGGGACAGGAATGAAAAACTGTTTTTT.

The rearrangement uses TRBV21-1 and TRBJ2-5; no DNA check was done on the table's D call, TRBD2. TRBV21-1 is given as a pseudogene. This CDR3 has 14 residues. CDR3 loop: CASSEGLIQETQYF. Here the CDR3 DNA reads TGTGCCAGCAGCGAAGGACTAATTCAAGAGACCCAGTACTTC.

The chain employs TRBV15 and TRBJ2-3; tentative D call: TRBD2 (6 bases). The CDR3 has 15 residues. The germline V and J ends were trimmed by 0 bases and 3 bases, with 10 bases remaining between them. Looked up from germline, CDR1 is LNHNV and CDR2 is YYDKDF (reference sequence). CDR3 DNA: TGTGCCACCAGCAGAGATCTCCGGGAGACAGATACGCAGTATTTT. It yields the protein CATSRDLRETDTQYF.

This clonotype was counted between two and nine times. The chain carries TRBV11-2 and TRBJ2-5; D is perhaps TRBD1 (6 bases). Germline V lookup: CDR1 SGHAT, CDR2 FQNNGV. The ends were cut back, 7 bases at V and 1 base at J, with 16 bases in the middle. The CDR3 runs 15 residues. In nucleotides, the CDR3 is TGTGCCAGCACCGCCAGGGGTAGGGCCCAAGAGACCCAGTACTTC. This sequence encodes CASTARGRAQETQYF.

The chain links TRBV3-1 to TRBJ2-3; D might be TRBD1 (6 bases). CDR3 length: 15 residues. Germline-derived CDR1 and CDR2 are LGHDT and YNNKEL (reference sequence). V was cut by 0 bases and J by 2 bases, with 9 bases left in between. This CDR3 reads CASSQETGYTDTQYF. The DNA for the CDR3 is TGTGCCAGCAGCCAAGAGACAGGATACACAGATACGCAGTATTTT.

CDR3 loop: CACNDPGDGEKLFF. CDR3 DNA sequence: TGTGCCTGCAATGACCCGGGGGACGGTGAAAAACTGTTTTTT. This chain connects TRBV10-3 to TRBJ1-4; possibly TRBD1 for D (5 bases). This CDR3 has 14 residues. Germline CDR1 ENHRY, CDR2 SYGVKD. The germline V and J ends were trimmed by 11 bases and 7 bases, with 20 bases remaining between them.

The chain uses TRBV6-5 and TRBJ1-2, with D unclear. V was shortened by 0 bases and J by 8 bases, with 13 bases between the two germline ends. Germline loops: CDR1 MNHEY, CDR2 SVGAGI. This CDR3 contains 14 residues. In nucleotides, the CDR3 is TGTGCCAGCAGTTACTCGAGGCCAGGCAACGGCTACACCTTC. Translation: CASSYSRPGNGYTF.

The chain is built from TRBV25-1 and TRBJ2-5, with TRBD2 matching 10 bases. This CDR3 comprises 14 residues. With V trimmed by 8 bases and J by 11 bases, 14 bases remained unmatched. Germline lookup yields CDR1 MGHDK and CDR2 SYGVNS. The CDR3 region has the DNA TGTGCCAGCCAAAGCGGGAGGGTGACGAATGAGCAGTACTTC. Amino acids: CASQSGRVTNEQYF.

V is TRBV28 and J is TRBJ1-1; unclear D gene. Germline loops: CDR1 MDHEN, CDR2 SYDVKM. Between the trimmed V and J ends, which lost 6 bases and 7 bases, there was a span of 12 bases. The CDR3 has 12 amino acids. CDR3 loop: CASSKEIIEAFF. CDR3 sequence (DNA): TGTGCCAGCAGCAAAGAAATTATTGAAGCTTTCTTT. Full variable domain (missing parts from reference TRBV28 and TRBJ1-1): DVKVTQSSRYLVKRTGEKVFLECVQDMDHENMFWYRQDPGLGLRLIYFSYDVKMKEKGDIPEGYSVSREKKERFSLILESASTNQTSMYLCASSKEIIEAFFGQGTRLTVV.

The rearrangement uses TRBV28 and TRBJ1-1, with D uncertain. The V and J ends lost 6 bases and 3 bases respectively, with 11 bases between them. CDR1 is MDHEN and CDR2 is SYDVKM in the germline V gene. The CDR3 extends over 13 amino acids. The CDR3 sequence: CASRIHRDTEAFF. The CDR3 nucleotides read TGTGCCAGCAGAATCCACCGGGACACTGAAGCTTTCTTT.

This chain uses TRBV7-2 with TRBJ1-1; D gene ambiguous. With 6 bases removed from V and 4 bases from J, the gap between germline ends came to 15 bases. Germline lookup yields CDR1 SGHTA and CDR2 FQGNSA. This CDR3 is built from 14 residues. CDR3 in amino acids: CASRAVGVVTEAFF. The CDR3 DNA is TGTGCCAGCAGGGCTGTTGGGGTTGTCACTGAAGCTTTCTTT.